The 23 T cell receptor beta chains below were found in one sample sequenced in a study of graft-versus-host responses after intestinal transplantation (dated by TCRdb to about 2021). Libraries came from the immunoSEQ multiplex PCR assay. As stored in TCRdb, this immuneACCESS dataset retains in-frame rearrangements with V and J assigned. A fraction of the clones does not appear; measured against another copy, unresolved V genes explain less than half of the discrepancy, and the remainder lacks a known reason. Counted in this sample were over 40,000 clones; roughly 93% of them appeared once. Clones ranked in the top ten supply roughly 6% of the sample. The sample in question was PBMCs, obtained 786 days after a first intestinal transplant, on the day of a second. These receptors were obtained from a human patient who received an intestinal transplant, so some T cells may come from the graft donor.

The chain has TRBV18 and TRBJ1-1; D is ambiguous. V was pared by 3 bases and J by 7 bases, with 12 bases between. Germline V gives CDR1 KGHSH, CDR2 LQKENI. The CDR3 runs 13 residues. The CDR3 DNA follows: TGTGCCAGCTCACCTTCCATGGAAAATGAAGCTTTCTTT. Translated: CASSPSMENEAFF.

The rearrangement links TRBV4-1 to TRBJ1-5; TRBD1 agrees at 7 bases. J was trimmed by 9 bases and V by 1 base; bases with no gene match: 6. The CDR3 extends over 14 amino acids. Germline CDR1 reads MGHRA; CDR2 reads YSYEKL. The CDR3 sequence is CASSQGQGAGPQHF. In nucleotides, the CDR3 is TGCGCCAGCAGCCAAGGACAGGGAGCGGGGCCCCAGCATTTT.

This clone occurred once. This rearrangement joins TRBV6-1 to TRBJ2-7, with D possibly TRBD2 on 5 matching bases. V was shortened by 5 bases and J by 3 bases, with 14 bases between the two germline ends. CDR1 and CDR2 (germline): MNHNS, SASEGT. The CDR3 consists of 14 residues. Written as DNA, the CDR3 is TGTGCCAGCAGTTCACATAACGGGAACTACGAGCAGTACTTC. Protein sequence: CASSSHNGNYEQYF.

J is TRBJ2-1 and V is TRBV5-1, with D unresolved. Germline V lookup: CDR1 SGHRS, CDR2 YFSETQ. V dropped 4 bases and J dropped 15 bases, with 17 bases sitting between them. CDR3 length: 12 amino acids. In DNA form, the CDR3 reads TGCGCCAGCAGCCCCGACTCCGGGCCTAGGTTCTTC. Amino acids: CASSPDSGPRFF.

The chain employs TRBV5-1 and TRBJ2-7, with D possibly being TRBD2 (5 bases). The CDR3 contains 12 residues. Germline CDR1 SGHRS, CDR2 YFSETQ. With 4 bases removed from V and 7 bases from J, the gap between germline ends came to 12 bases. CDR3: CASSGKTGEQYF. In DNA, the CDR3 is TGCGCCAGCAGCGGAAAAACGGGGGAGCAGTACTTC.

The chain uses TRBV25-1 and TRBJ2-7; no reliable D call. CDR3 length: 12 amino acids. Germline V lookup: CDR1 MGHDK, CDR2 SYGVNS. With 3 bases removed from V and 6 bases from J, the gap between germline ends came to 9 bases. The CDR3 DNA is TGTGCCAGCAGTGAGGGCAGTGTCGAGCAGTACTTC. Residues: CASSEGSVEQYF.

The chain couples TRBV6-4 to TRBJ2-5; 12 bases align to TRBD2. Germline CDR1 MRHNA, CDR2 SNTAGT. The CDR3 loop spans 15 amino acids. With V trimmed by 5 bases and J by 5 bases, 6 bases remained unmatched. In nucleotides, the CDR3 is TGTGCCAGCAGTCGACTAGCGGGAGTGGGGGAGACCCAGTACTTC. The encoded protein is CASSRLAGVGETQYF.

The V gene is TRBV30, the J gene TRBJ1-2; D unclear. The CDR3 runs to 15 residues. V was cut by 2 bases and J by 7 bases, with 20 bases left in between. Germline V gene sequence: CDR1 GTSNPN, CDR2 SVGIG (reference sequence). The chain's CDR3 is CAWSYLQRGSSGYTF. The CDR3 coding sequence is TGTGCCTGGAGTTACCTCCAGCGGGGTTCGAGTGGCTACACCTTC.

The chain links TRBV27 to TRBJ2-5; D is unresolved. The J call could be wrong; TRBJ2-7 is a better fit for the DNA end. Looked up from germline, CDR1 is MNHEY and CDR2 is SMNVEV (reference sequence). The CDR3 length is 13 residues. CDR3 region: CASSLSDSYEQYF. The DNA for the CDR3 is TGTGCCAGCAGTCTCAGCGACTCCTACGAGCAGTACTTC.

The chain couples TRBV30 to TRBJ2-7; TRBD1 agrees at 7 bases. After removal of 0 bases from V and 0 bases from J, the junction contained 5 bases not matched to a gene. CDR1 and CDR2 (germline): GTSNPN, SVGIG (reference sequence). This CDR3 spans 15 amino acids. CDR3 loop: CAWSVWDRSSYEQYF. As DNA, the CDR3 is TGTGCCTGGAGTGTATGGGACAGAAGCTCCTACGAGCAGTACTTC.

The rearrangement links TRBV7-8 to TRBJ1-3; D ambiguous. Germline V gene lookup returns CDR1 SGHVS and CDR2 FQNEAQ. The CDR3 is 16 residues long. The V end lost 0 bases, the J end lost 2 bases, and 11 bases lay between the germline ends. CDR3 residues: CASSLALRTAGNTIYF. For the CDR3, the DNA is TGTGCCAGCAGCTTAGCTTTGCGGACCGCTGGAAACACCATATATTTT.

The CDR3 DNA reads as TGTGCCTGGAGGTCCCCATCCACCCCAGGGGCCCAGTACTTC. Amino acid sequence: CAWRSPSTPGAQYF. V usage is TRBV30 and J usage is TRBJ2-5; D perhaps matches TRBD1 (6 bases). Germline CDR1 reads GTSNPN; CDR2 reads SVGIG (reference sequence). V lost 3 bases, J lost 9 bases, and 20 bases lay in between. The length of the CDR3 is 14 residues.

This chain joins TRBV10-3 and TRBJ2-1, with 8 bases that match TRBD2. J lost 9 bases, V lost 4 bases, and 8 bases had no gene match. Germline CDR1 is ENHRY and CDR2 is SYGVKD. The length of the CDR3 is 14 residues. The CDR3 loop reads CAISAGRARSEQFF. CDR3 nucleotide sequence: TGTGCCATCAGTGCCGGGAGGGCCCGGAGTGAGCAGTTCTTC.

This clone was recorded a few times. The rearrangement uses TRBV7-9 and TRBJ2-2; D gene unclear. Germline V gives CDR1 SEHNR, CDR2 FQNEAQ (reference sequence). V dropped 5 bases and J dropped 1 base, with 2 bases sitting between them. CDR3 length equals 12 residues. CDR3 bases: TGTGCCAGCAGCGTGAACACCGGGGAGCTGTTTTTT. Its translation: CASSVNTGELFF.

The genes are TRBV5-1 and TRBJ2-1; D perhaps matches TRBD1 (5 bases). Germline CDR1 reads SGHRS; CDR2 reads YFSETQ. The CDR3 is 15 amino acids. V lost 4 bases to trimming and J lost 7 bases, with 18 bases between them. CDR3 region: CASSPEAGILNEQFF. The CDR3 DNA is TGCGCCAGCAGCCCCGAGGCAGGGATTTTGAATGAGCAGTTCTTC.

This sequence joins TRBV5-6 and TRBJ1-5; a weak D match, TRBD1 (5 bases). This CDR3 is 16 amino acids long. Germline CDR1 SGHDT, CDR2 YYEEEE. Trimming cost V 1 base and J 7 bases, with 18 bases left between them. The CDR3 DNA sequence: TGTGCCAGCAGCTTGATGGTTGAGGGGCACAACCAGCCCCAGCATTTT. Encoded protein: CASSLMVEGHNQPQHF.

The rearrangement links TRBV18 to TRBJ1-5; the match to TRBD1 covers 9 bases. The CDR3 is 15 amino acids. The J segment lost 4 bases and the V segment lost 3 bases, leaving 4 bases of the junction unmatched. From germline, CDR1 is KGHSH and CDR2 LQKENI. The CDR3 DNA follows: TGTGCCAGCTCACCGGAGACAGGGGGTAATCAGCCCCAGCATTTT. Protein product: CASSPETGGNQPQHF.

The chain couples TRBV13 to TRBJ1-1; tentatively, D is TRBD1 (5 bases). The CDR3 covers 12 residues. Deletions cut 5 bases from V and 6 bases from J, with 10 bases between. Germline loops: CDR1 PRHDT, CDR2 FYEKMQ (reference sequence). CDR3 protein: CASSPGQSEAFF. The CDR3 bases are TGTGCCAGCAGCCCGGGGCAGTCTGAAGCTTTCTTT.

The chain has TRBV2 and TRBJ1-5, with D perhaps TRBD1 (6 bases). CDR1 SNHLY and CDR2 FYNNEI come from the germline V gene. The CDR3 has 14 amino acids. Trimming stripped 2 bases from V and 4 bases from J, with 9 bases between. CDR3 amino acids: CASSESDRNQPQHF. The CDR3 DNA reads TGTGCCAGCAGTGAATCGGACAGAAATCAGCCCCAGCATTTT.

Note on this clone: The junction shows a germline mismatch at one end, possibly a read error. This chain connects TRBV4-1 to TRBJ2-3; 9 nucleotides match TRBD2. This CDR3 comprises 17 residues. Looked up from germline, CDR1 is MGHRA and CDR2 is YSYEKL. The CDR3 DNA reads TGCGCCAGCAGCCAAGTGACGGGTAGCGGGAGCAAAGATACGCAGTATTTT. Translated, it gives CASSQVTGSGSKDTQYF.

This clone appeared once. The chain is built from TRBV27 and TRBJ1-1, with 7 bases matching TRBD1. Germline assignment: CDR1 MNHEY and CDR2 SMNVEV (reference sequence). V lost 3 bases and J lost 8; bases outside the gene matches: 6. The CDR3 has 13 amino acids. This CDR3 reads CASSFSWGQEAFF. The CDR3 DNA reads TGTGCCAGCAGTTTCAGCTGGGGACAGGAAGCTTTCTTT.

The genes are TRBV12-5 and TRBJ1-5; 7 nucleotides line up with TRBD1. Germline lookup yields CDR1 LGHNT and CDR2 FRNRAP. V lost 4 bases to trimming and J lost 5 bases; unmatched junction nucleotides: 8. CDR3 length equals 15 residues. The CDR3 here is CASGSNRGWDQPQHF. CDR3 DNA sequence: TGTGCTAGTGGTTCGAACAGGGGATGGGATCAGCCCCAGCATTTT.

CDR3 in amino acids: CATGQGYEQYF. The CDR3 DNA reads TGTGCCACCGGACAGGGCTACGAGCAGTACTTC. The chain is built from TRBV19 and TRBJ2-7, with TRBD1 matching over 8 bases. Germline V gene sequence: CDR1 LNHDA, CDR2 SQIVND (reference sequence). V lost 10 bases to trimming and J lost 3 bases; unmatched junction nucleotides: 2. CDR3 length equals 11 residues.